The present T cell receptor (beta chain) was sequenced within a study of blood T cell repertoires in COVID-19. Across the whole study: Acute-phase and convalescent COVID-19 samples originated in the United States, Italy and Spain. In each case, the material was cDNA or gDNA derived from T cells, B-cell-depleted T cells, or PBMCs.

Germline V gene data show CDR1 as GTSNPN and CDR2 as SVGIG (reference sequence). The CDR3 runs 12 residues. V lost 0 bases to trimming and J lost 7 bases, with 9 bases between them. Original processing methods: From reference gene primer amplification, estimates of nucleated cell counts were derived. The assay was immunoSEQ multiplex PCR, and TCRdb's table has in-frame clones only and misses some. V and J calls and clone size are as listed in that table; D and trimming were resolved from the DNA. The profile shows about 59,000 clones, 90% of them singletons. The clonotype comes from a man at least 80 years old with acute or convalescent COVID-19. Material for sequencing was peripheral blood. This chain joins TRBV30 and TRBJ1-1; weak D call: TRBD1 (5 bases). The CDR3, as DNA: TGTGCCTGGAGTGTAACCGGGGGTGAAGCTTTCTTT. This translates into CAWSVTGGEAFF.